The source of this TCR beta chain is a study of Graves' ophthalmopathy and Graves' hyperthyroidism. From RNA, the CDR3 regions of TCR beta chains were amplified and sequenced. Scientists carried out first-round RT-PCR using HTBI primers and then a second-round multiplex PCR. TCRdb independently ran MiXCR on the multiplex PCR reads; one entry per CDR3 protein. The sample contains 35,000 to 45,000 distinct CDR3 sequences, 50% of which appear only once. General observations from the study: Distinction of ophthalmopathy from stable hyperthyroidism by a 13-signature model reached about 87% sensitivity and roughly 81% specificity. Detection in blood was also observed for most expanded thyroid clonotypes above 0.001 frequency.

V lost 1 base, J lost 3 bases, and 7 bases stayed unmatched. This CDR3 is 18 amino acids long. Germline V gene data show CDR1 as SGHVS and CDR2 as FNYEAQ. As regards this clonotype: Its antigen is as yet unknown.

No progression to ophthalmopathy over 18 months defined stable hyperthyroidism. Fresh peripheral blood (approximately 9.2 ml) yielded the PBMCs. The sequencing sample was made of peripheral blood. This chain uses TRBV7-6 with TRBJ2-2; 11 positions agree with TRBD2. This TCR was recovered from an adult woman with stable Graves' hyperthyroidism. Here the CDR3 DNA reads TGTGCCAGCAGCTTAGTGCTAGCGGGAGGAACGGACACCGGGGAGCTGTTTTTT. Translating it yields CASSLVLAGGTDTGELFF.